This T cell receptor (beta chain) appears in the sequencing data of a study of OX40 agonist ivuxolimab in advanced cancers. Sequencing was performed with immunoSEQ multiplex PCR; in TCRdb, only in-frame clones are kept and a portion is missing. This sample has approximately 58,000 clones, with more than 75% found just once. Study-wide results and caveats: Partly responding patients at 0.1-3.0 mg/kg showed some of the smallest clonal expansion. Not determined was the antigen specificity of the expanded peripheral T cells.

Turning to this clone: Its antigen is currently unknown.

This CDR3 comprises 20 residues. CDR1 and CDR2 from the germline V gene are LNHDA and SQIVND (reference sequence). The V end was cut by 3 bases, the J end by 0 bases, with 26 bases between. Prior autoimmune disease or systemic immunosuppression barred patients. Source: CD4+ or CD8+ T cells sorted from blood, taken in a trial of the OX40 agonist ivuxolimab. The rearrangement joins TRBV19 to TRBJ1-1; D remains unclear. This clonotype was obtained from an adult with an advanced solid tumor such as melanoma, head and neck, liver or kidney cancer. The CDR3 nucleotides read TGTGCCAGTAGTATTCGGGTGGGGAACCGGAATTGGGCCATGAACACTGAAGCTTTCTTT. It codes for CASSIRVGNRNWAMNTEAFF.